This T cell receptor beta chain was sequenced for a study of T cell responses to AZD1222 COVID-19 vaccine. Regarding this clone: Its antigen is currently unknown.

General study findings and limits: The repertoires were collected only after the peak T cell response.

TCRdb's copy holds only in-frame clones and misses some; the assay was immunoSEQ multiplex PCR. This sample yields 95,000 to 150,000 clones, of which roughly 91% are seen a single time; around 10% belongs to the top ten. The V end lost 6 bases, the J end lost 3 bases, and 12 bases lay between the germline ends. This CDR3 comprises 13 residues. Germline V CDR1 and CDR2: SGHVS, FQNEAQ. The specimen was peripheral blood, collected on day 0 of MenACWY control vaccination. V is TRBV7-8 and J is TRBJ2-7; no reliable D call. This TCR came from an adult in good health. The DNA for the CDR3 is TGTGCCAGCAGTACGCAGGAATTCTACGAGCAGTACTTC. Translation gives CASSTQEFYEQYF.